The rows below give T cell receptor beta chains drawn from one sample of a study of T cell responses to AZD1222 COVID-19 vaccine. Some clones are missing from TCRdb's copy, which holds only in-frame ones; the method was immunoSEQ multiplex PCR. The sample has about 69,000 clones; 83% are singletons. Sample: peripheral blood, taken 28 days after the second AZD1222 dose. These TCRs come from an adult who received the AZD1222 COVID-19 vaccine. The CDR3 runs from the conserved cysteine through the conserved F or W. The D gene is left open where the match is weak. Some rows mark clone size as missing; the rest say once, few, many or name a class of expanded clone.

cdr3_aa,cdr3_nt,d_call,v_call,clone_size,cdr3_length,j_call
CASSRTSGAYNEQFF,TGTGCCAGCAGCCGAACTAGCGGGGCCTACAATGAGCAGTTCTTC,TRBD2,TRBV13,.,15,TRBJ2-1
CASSLDPVYNEQFF,TGCGCCAGCAGCTTGGACCCGGTCTACAATGAGCAGTTCTTC,.,TRBV5-1,.,14,TRBJ2-1
CASSLDQGKQETQYF,TGTGCCAGCAGCTTGGATCAGGGAAAGCAAGAGACCCAGTACTTC,.,TRBV5-6,.,15,TRBJ2-5
CASSIGTGDGYTF,TGTGCCAGTAGTATTGGGACAGGGGACGGCTACACCTTC,TRBD1,TRBV19,.,13,TRBJ1-2
CASSAREGANRAFF,TGTGCCAGCAGCGCCCGGGAAGGGGCGAATAGGGCTTTCTTT,.,TRBV28,.,14,TRBJ1-1
CASSLATINNSPLHF,TGTGCCAGCAGCTTAGCTACAATCAATAATTCACCCCTCCACTTT,.,TRBV7-2,once,15,TRBJ1-6
CASSYVRTGGNYGYTF,TGTGCCAGCAGTTACGTGCGGACAGGGGGAAACTATGGCTACACCTTC,TRBD1,TRBV6-5,.,16,TRBJ1-2
CASTLGQGEADTQYF,TGTGCCAGTACTCTCGGACAGGGGGAGGCAGATACGCAGTATTTT,TRBD1,TRBV19,.,15,TRBJ2-3
CASSSGLAGGHISTDTQYF,TGCGCCAGCAGCTCGGGACTAGCGGGGGGGCATATTAGCACAGATACGCAGTATTTT,TRBD2,TRBV5-1,.,19,TRBJ2-3
CASSFRGPREFF,TGTGCCAGCAGTTTTCGGGGTCCCAGAGAGTTCTTC,.,TRBV12-3/TRBV12-4,.,12,TRBJ2-1
CASSLGGKGTEAFF,TGTGCCAGCAGCTTGGGGGGTAAGGGGACTGAAGCTTTCTTT,.,TRBV11-3,.,14,TRBJ1-1
CASSLRAGGTDTQYF,TGTGCCAGCAGCTTAAGAGCGGGGGGCACAGATACGCAGTATTTT,TRBD2,TRBV13,.,15,TRBJ2-3
CASTRGGIDGYTF,TGTGCCAGCACCCGGGGGGGCATCGATGGCTACACCTTC,.,TRBV25-1,.,13,TRBJ1-2
CASSRGGAPQHF,TGTGCCAGCAGCAGGGGGGGGGCACCCCAGCATTTT,.,TRBV7-2,.,12,TRBJ1-5
CASSLGDRTPGELFF,TGCGCCAGCAGCTTGGGGGACAGGACTCCCGGGGAGCTGTTTTTT,TRBD1,TRBV5-1,.,15,TRBJ2-2
CAWRTKANTEAFF,TGTGCCTGGAGAACAAAAGCGAACACTGAAGCTTTCTTT,.,TRBV30,.,13,TRBJ1-1
CATSDRVKGYTF,TGTGCCACTTCGGACAGGGTGAAAGGCTACACCTTC,TRBD1,TRBV19,few,12,TRBJ1-2
CASSSDSNEQYF,TGTGCCAGCAGCAGTGACAGTAACGAGCAGTACTTC,.,TRBV9,.,12,TRBJ2-7
CASSFYSGGPNEQFF,TGTGCCAGCAGCTTTTATAGCGGGGGACCTAATGAGCAGTTCTTC,TRBD2,TRBV11-3,.,15,TRBJ2-1
CASSEQGDYGYTF,TGTGCCAGCAGCGAACAGGGGGACTATGGCTACACCTTC,TRBD1,TRBV6-2/TRBV6-3,.,13,TRBJ1-2
CASTTTSGKEQYF,TGTGCCAGCACCACAACTAGCGGGAAGGAGCAGTACTTC,TRBD2,TRBV5-6,.,13,TRBJ2-7
CASSGWGPAGEQYF,TGTGCCAGCAGCGGATGGGGACCCGCCGGCGAGCAGTACTTC,.,TRBV7-2,.,14,TRBJ2-7
CASSRVPGGEKLFF,TGTGCCAGTAGTAGGGTCCCTGGGGGAGAAAAACTGTTTTTT,.,TRBV19,.,14,TRBJ1-4
CASSAGMRELTYEQYF,TGTGCCAGCAGTGCGGGAATGAGGGAACTAACCTACGAGCAGTACTTC,.,TRBV2,few,16,TRBJ2-7
CASSLAGKQTEAFF,TGTGCCAGCAGCTTAGCTGGGAAGCAGACTGAAGCTTTCTTT,.,TRBV7-9,.,14,TRBJ1-1
CASSRQGGSTGANVLTF,TGTGCCAGCAGCCGACAGGGGGGTAGCACTGGGGCCAACGTCCTGACTTTC,TRBD1,TRBV7-3,.,17,TRBJ2-6
CASSLFTGELFF,TGTGCCAGCAGTTTATTTACCGGGGAGCTGTTTTTT,.,TRBV12-3/TRBV12-4,.,12,TRBJ2-2
CSVDDRGRQYF,TGCAGCGTTGATGACAGGGGGAGGCAGTACTTC,TRBD1,TRBV29-1,.,11,TRBJ2-7
CASSHTDSPASPLHF,TGTGCCAGCAGTCATACGGACAGTCCGGCTTCACCCCTCCACTTT,.,TRBV6-6,.,15,TRBJ1-6
CASSPRLAGGPLETQYF,TGTGCCAGCAGCCCGAGGCTAGCGGGGGGGCCATTGGAGACCCAGTACTTC,TRBD2,TRBV7-8,once,17,TRBJ2-5
CASSFTSTEQYF,TGTGCCAGCAGTTTTACTAGCACCGAGCAGTACTTC,.,TRBV12-3/TRBV12-4,.,12,TRBJ2-7
CASSDGYGYTF,TGCGCCAGCAGTGACGGCTATGGCTACACCTTC,.,TRBV5-1,few,11,TRBJ1-2
CASSLLSSGSDEQFF,TGTGCCAGCAGTTTATTGTCTAGCGGGAGTGATGAGCAGTTCTTC,TRBD2,TRBV27,.,15,TRBJ2-1
CASSDGVTEAFF,TGTGCCAGCAGTGACGGGGTCACTGAAGCTTTCTTT,.,TRBV6-4,few,12,TRBJ1-1
CASSPLESGQPQHF,TGTGCCAGCAGTCCCTTAGAGAGCGGCCAGCCCCAGCATTTT,.,TRBV7-9,.,14,TRBJ1-5
CASSTTRDSNQPQHF,TGTGCCAGTAGTACCACAAGGGATAGCAATCAGCCCCAGCATTTT,.,TRBV19,.,15,TRBJ1-5
CASSLRTGNSPLHF,TGTGCCAGCAGCCTAAGGACAGGAAATTCACCCCTCCACTTT,TRBD1,TRBV11-2,.,14,TRBJ1-6
CASSLGQRFLSGNTIYF,TGTGCCAGCAGCTTGGGACAGCGCTTTCTCTCTGGAAACACCATATATTTT,.,TRBV5-6,.,17,TRBJ1-3
CASSPSLGTEAFF,TGTGCCAGCTCACCCAGCTTAGGCACTGAAGCTTTCTTT,.,TRBV18,.,13,TRBJ1-1
CASSQGQGYHYGYTF,TGCGCCAGCAGCCAAGGACAGGGATATCACTATGGCTACACCTTC,TRBD1,TRBV4-1,.,15,TRBJ1-2